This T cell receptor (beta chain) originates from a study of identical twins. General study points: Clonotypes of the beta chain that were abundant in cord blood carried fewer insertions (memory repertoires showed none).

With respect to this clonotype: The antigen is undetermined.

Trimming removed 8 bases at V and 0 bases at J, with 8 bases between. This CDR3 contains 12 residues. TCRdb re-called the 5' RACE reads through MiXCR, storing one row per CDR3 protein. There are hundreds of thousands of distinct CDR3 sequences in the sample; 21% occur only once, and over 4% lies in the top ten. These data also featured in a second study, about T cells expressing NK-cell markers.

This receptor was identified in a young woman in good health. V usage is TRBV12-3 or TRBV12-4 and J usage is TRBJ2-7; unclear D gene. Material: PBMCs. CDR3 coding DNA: TGTGCCAGCCGACACCTCTCCTACGAGCAGTACTTC. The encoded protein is CASRHLSYEQYF.